A selection of T cell receptor beta chains follows, all from one sample in a study of T cell repertoires in cytomegalovirus infection. From the reads, TCRdb called clonotypes with MiXCR, one entry per CDR3 protein. The sample consists of around 230,000 distinct CDR3 sequences, around 40% of them appearing once. Antigen specificity for these receptors is unknown. The sequencing used CD8+ T cells from cultured PBMCs, collected from culture after CMV antigen stimulation. These receptors were collected from a human donor in good health (CMV status not recorded). Some clones in this sample may be carry-over from other donors' samples. CDR3s include the opening cysteine and the closing phenylalanine or tryptophan. Each record gives: clone size, D gene, V gene, J gene, CDR3 DNA, CDR3 protein. The D gene is left open where the match is weak. Clone size is shown for a subset of rows, as once, few, many or a class of expanded clone.

size: -
D: -
V: TRBV19
J: TRBJ2-1
DNA: TGTGCCAGTAGTTCCGGGGAGGATCCTAAGAATGAGCAGTTCTTC
CDR3: CASSSGEDPKNEQFF

size: -
D: TRBD1
V: TRBV14
J: TRBJ1-1
DNA: TGTGCCAGCAGCCAAGACCCGGGACAGGGAGAAGCTTTCTTT
CDR3: CASSQDPGQGEAFF

size: -
D: -
V: TRBV28
J: TRBJ2-7
DNA: TGTGCCAGCAGTTTGGGGGACACCCCTTTCGAGCAGTACTTC
CDR3: CASSLGDTPFEQYF

size: -
D: TRBD2
V: TRBV2
J: TRBJ2-1
DNA: TGTGCCAGCAGTCATACTAGCGGGGGGGACGATGAGCAGTTCTTC
CDR3: CASSHTSGGDDEQFF

size: -
D: -
V: TRBV7-3
J: TRBJ1-6
DNA: TGTGCCAGCAGCATAAACGGGGGGATAGAGTCACCCCTCCACTTT
CDR3: CASSINGGIESPLHF

size: -
D: TRBD1
V: TRBV7-4
J: TRBJ2-7
DNA: TGTGCCAGCAGCCACCCGGACAGGGGACTCTACGAGCAGTACTTC
CDR3: CASSHPDRGLYEQYF

size: few
D: -
V: TRBV27
J: TRBJ1-5
DNA: TGTGCCAGCAGTTTAACTAGGACGGCCAGGGGCAATCAGCCCCAGCATTTT
CDR3: CASSLTRTARGNQPQHF

size: -
D: TRBD2
V: TRBV6-1
J: TRBJ2-2
DNA: TGTGCCAGCAGGGGACTAGCAGGCACCGGGGAGCTGTTTTTT
CDR3: CASRGLAGTGELFF

size: -
D: TRBD1
V: TRBV15
J: TRBJ1-2
DNA: TGTGCCACCAGCAGAGATCAAAGCAGGGGGCATCATGGCTACACCTTC
CDR3: CATSRDQSRGHHGYTF

size: few
D: TRBD1
V: TRBV20-1
J: TRBJ2-7
DNA: TGCAGTGCTAGAGGGGCCCGGACAGGGACCTACGAGCAGTACTTC
CDR3: CSARGARTGTYEQYF

size: -
D: -
V: TRBV7-3
J: TRBJ2-3
DNA: TGTGCCAGCAGCCCCCCGTCCTTGAGTGATACGCAGTATTTT
CDR3: CASSPPSLSDTQYF

size: few
D: -
V: TRBV10-3
J: TRBJ1-1
DNA: TGTGCCATCAGTGAGTCAACTGAAGCTTTCTTT
CDR3: CAISESTEAFF

size: few
D: -
V: TRBV5-6
J: TRBJ2-3
DNA: TGTGCCAGCAGTTCCACAGATACGCAGTATTTT
CDR3: CASSSTDTQYF

size: many
D: -
V: TRBV7-3
J: TRBJ1-1
DNA: TGTGCCAGCAGCTTAAATGGACCAAGTCCCACTGAAGCTTTCTTT
CDR3: CASSLNGPSPTEAFF

size: few
D: -
V: TRBV10-3
J: TRBJ2-1
DNA: TGTGCCATCAGTGAGCAGGCCCGGACTACTTTCAATGAGCAGTTCTTC
CDR3: CAISEQARTTFNEQFF

size: -
D: TRBD1
V: TRBV28
J: TRBJ1-1
DNA: TGTGCCAGCAGTTTGACGCCCTGGACAGGGGGCGCCGAGAACACTGAAGCTTTCTTT
CDR3: CASSLTPWTGGAENTEAFF

size: -
D: -
V: TRBV6-5
J: TRBJ2-2
DNA: TGTGCCAGCAGAACCCACACCGGGGAGCTGTTTTTT
CDR3: CASRTHTGELFF

size: few
D: -
V: TRBV28
J: TRBJ1-2
DNA: TGTGCCAGCATCCCGACAGCCCAGTATGGCTACACCTTC
CDR3: CASIPTAQYGYTF

size: many
D: -
V: TRBV7-2
J: TRBJ1-1
DNA: TGTGCCAGCAGCTCCACCGGTGGAGGGGCGATCACTGAAGCTTTCTTT
CDR3: CASSSTGGGAITEAFF

size: -
D: -
V: TRBV7-8
J: TRBJ2-3
DNA: TGTGCCAGCAGCTTAGGTCCAGATACGCAGTATTTT
CDR3: CASSLGPDTQYF

size: few
D: TRBD1
V: TRBV6-6
J: TRBJ1-6
DNA: TGTGCCAGCAGTTTCTTCAGGACAGGGCGTTCACCCCTCCACTTT
CDR3: CASSFFRTGRSPLHF

size: few
D: -
V: TRBV25-1
J: TRBJ1-4
DNA: TGTGCCAGCAAAGACAGGGAAAAACTGTTTTTT
CDR3: CASKDREKLFF

size: few
D: -
V: TRBV7-6
J: TRBJ2-7
DNA: TGTGCCAGCAGCTTATTTGAGGGATCAGCGGGTCTTTACGAGCAGTACTTC
CDR3: CASSLFEGSAGLYEQYF

size: -
D: -
V: TRBV3-1
J: TRBJ2-7
DNA: TGTGCCAGCCCGGCTAAATCAAGGACCTACGAGCAGTACTTC
CDR3: CASPAKSRTYEQYF

size: -
D: -
V: TRBV12-3/TRBV12-4
J: TRBJ1-6
DNA: TGTGCCAGCAGGGCAACAGGGTACGAACCCCTCCACTTT
CDR3: CASRATGYEPLHF

size: few
D: TRBD2
V: TRBV7-9
J: TRBJ2-3
DNA: TGTGCCAGCAGCTTAGTTTCGGGACAGCTAGCGGGGATCACAGATACGCAGTATTTT
CDR3: CASSLVSGQLAGITDTQYF

size: -
D: -
V: TRBV19
J: TRBJ2-1
DNA: TGTGCCAGCAAAACGGGGGGCGTACGGAATGAGCAGTTCTTC
CDR3: CASKTGGVRNEQFF

size: many
D: -
V: TRBV11-3
J: TRBJ2-1
DNA: TGTGCCAGCGCCGAAGGGGATTACAATGAGCAGTTCTTC
CDR3: CASAEGDYNEQFF

size: few
D: TRBD2
V: TRBV27
J: TRBJ2-3
DNA: TGTGCCAGCAGTCTCGATTCCGGGACTAGCGGGGGGCCTCCGATTTACACAGATACGCAGTATTTT
CDR3: CASSLDSGTSGGPPIYTDTQYF

size: many
D: -
V: TRBV7-8
J: TRBJ2-7
DNA: TGTGCCAGCAGCCCCGGGGGGCCCTACGAGCAGTACTTC
CDR3: CASSPGGPYEQYF

size: many
D: -
V: TRBV5-1
J: TRBJ1-4
DNA: TGCGCCAGCAGCCCTCAGATTAATAGAAATGAAAAACTGTTTTTT
CDR3: CASSPQINRNEKLFF

size: -
D: -
V: TRBV6-5
J: TRBJ2-1
DNA: TGTGCCAGCAGTGAGATATTGAGCTCCTACAATGAGCAGTTCTTC
CDR3: CASSEILSSYNEQFF

size: -
D: TRBD2
V: TRBV12-3/TRBV12-4
J: TRBJ2-1
DNA: TGTGCCAGCAGTTTGAGCGGGAGGAAAACTAATGAGCAGTTCTTC
CDR3: CASSLSGRKTNEQFF

size: few
D: TRBD1
V: TRBV28
J: TRBJ2-6
DNA: TGTGCCAGCAATGCCGGGACAGGGCTTTCTGGGGCCAACGTCCTGACTTTC
CDR3: CASNAGTGLSGANVLTF

size: -
D: -
V: TRBV7-2
J: TRBJ2-1
DNA: TGTGCCAGCAGCTTCCGGACTCCTTCCTACAATGAGCAGTTCTTC
CDR3: CASSFRTPSYNEQFF

size: few
D: -
V: TRBV28
J: TRBJ2-2
DNA: TGTGCCCACAAGGCGACCAACACCGGGGAGCTGTTTTTT
CDR3: CAHKATNTGELFF

size: few
D: TRBD1
V: TRBV7-9
J: TRBJ1-5
DNA: TGTGCCAGCAGCCCGACAGGGGCTGGTCAGCCCCAGCATTTT
CDR3: CASSPTGAGQPQHF

size: few
D: -
V: TRBV29-1
J: TRBJ2-7
DNA: TGCAGCGTTGAAGGACCACAGGGTTACGAGCAGTACTTC
CDR3: CSVEGPQGYEQYF

size: few
D: -
V: TRBV11-2
J: TRBJ2-7
DNA: TGTGCCAGCAGTTCCGAGCCCATACAGGGAGTCGGCGAGCAGTACTTC
CDR3: CASSSEPIQGVGEQYF

size: -
D: -
V: TRBV9
J: TRBJ2-1
DNA: TGTGCCAGCAGCGAGAGGGTTGGGGTAGGATCCTACAATGAGCAGTTCTTC
CDR3: CASSERVGVGSYNEQFF

size: -
D: TRBD1
V: TRBV20-1
J: TRBJ1-2
DNA: TGCAGTGCTAGAGATCCGCGGACAGGGGACCCCACCTTC
CDR3: CSARDPRTGDPTF

size: few
D: TRBD2
V: TRBV5-6
J: TRBJ2-7
DNA: TGTGCCAGCAGCTTGTCTTTGGGGCGGGGGGGGGGGGTCCACGAGCAGTACTTC
CDR3: CASSLSLGRGGGVHEQYF

size: many
D: TRBD1
V: TRBV7-8
J: TRBJ1-1
DNA: TGTGCCAGCAGCCCACAGCCCAGGGACAGGGGCGAAAACACTGAAGCTTTCTTT
CDR3: CASSPQPRDRGENTEAFF

size: -
D: -
V: TRBV19
J: TRBJ2-1
DNA: TGTGCCAGCCGGGAAAGGGGTGAAAGCTCCTACAATGAGCAGTTCTTC
CDR3: CASRERGESSYNEQFF

size: -
D: -
V: TRBV24-1
J: TRBJ1-5
DNA: TGTGCCACCGCAGAGGCAGGGAAGCGGCAGCCCCAGCATTTT
CDR3: CATAEAGKRQPQHF

size: -
D: -
V: TRBV7-9
J: TRBJ2-1
DNA: TGTGCCAGCAGCTCATACGATGAGCAGTTCTTC
CDR3: CASSSYDEQFF

size: -
D: -
V: TRBV6-1
J: TRBJ2-1
DNA: TGTGCCAGCGGTACTTATGAGCAGTTCTTC
CDR3: CASGTYEQFF

size: -
D: -
V: TRBV4-1
J: TRBJ1-5
DNA: TGCGCCAGCAGCCCAGGACCTAATAGCAATCAGCCCCAGCATTTT
CDR3: CASSPGPNSNQPQHF

size: few
D: -
V: TRBV28
J: TRBJ2-2
DNA: TGTGCCAGCAGTTCACCAGCCGCCGCTGGGAACACCGGGGAGCTGTTTTTT
CDR3: CASSSPAAAGNTGELFF

size: many
D: -
V: TRBV7-2
J: TRBJ2-7
DNA: TGTGCCAGCAGCTTAGGGTACCTAGAGCAGTACTTC
CDR3: CASSLGYLEQYF

size: -
D: TRBD2
V: TRBV5-1
J: TRBJ2-7
DNA: TGCGCCAGCGGAGAATGGGGGGGAAGCTACGAGCAGTACTTC
CDR3: CASGEWGGSYEQYF